The TCR beta chain under discussion was sequenced for a study of technical replicates of blood from several donors. Per germline, CDR1 SGHRS and CDR2 YFSETQ. There are 13 residues in the CDR3. The V gene lost 3 bases and the J gene lost 10 bases, with 16 bases spanning the gap. Data came from immunoSEQ multiplex PCR; TCRdb stores just in-frame clones and leaves some out. The sample carries around 83,000 clones, around 94% recorded once. The chain couples TRBV5-1 to TRBJ1-1; tentatively, D is TRBD1 (5 bases). The clonotype originates from a human donor in good health. The sequenced sample was T cells isolated from PBMCs. CDR3 coding DNA: TGCGCCAGCAGCTCCTCCCCCGACAGAGGAGCTTTCTTT. Protein: CASSSSPDRGAFF.